This TCR beta chain is drawn from a study of cytotoxic CD8 clonotypes in ibrutinib-treated CLL. Background on the study: Researchers reported 11 relapsed/refractory and about 14 treatment-naive patients, 17 of them IGHV unmutated. Partial response was seen in 25 or so patients and complete response in 2; after median roughly six years, approximately 15 stayed remitted, around 12 progressed.

General study findings and limits: Clonality rose at ibrutinib response and fell back toward baseline at progression.

This clone was observed a single time. Its specificity is unknown. Sequencing was designed to attain a depth spanning 1 in 200,000 to 1 in 1 million T cells. Some clones are missing from TCRdb's copy, which holds only in-frame ones; the method was immunoSEQ multiplex PCR. The sample records some 140,000 clones, around 93% being singletons. This CDR3 contains 15 residues. Germline V gene data show CDR1 as ENHRY and CDR2 as SYGVKD. V gave up 4 bases and J gave up 3 bases, with 12 bases separating them. The chain joins TRBV10-3 to TRBJ1-4; the D is unclear. This clonotype was sampled from a human donor with chronic lymphocytic leukemia. Sequencing used PBMCs, obtained after 12 months of ibrutinib treatment. CDR3 sequence (DNA): TGTGCCATCAGTGCGGCAACTGCAGCTAATGAAAAACTGTTTTTT. As protein: CAISAATAANEKLFF.